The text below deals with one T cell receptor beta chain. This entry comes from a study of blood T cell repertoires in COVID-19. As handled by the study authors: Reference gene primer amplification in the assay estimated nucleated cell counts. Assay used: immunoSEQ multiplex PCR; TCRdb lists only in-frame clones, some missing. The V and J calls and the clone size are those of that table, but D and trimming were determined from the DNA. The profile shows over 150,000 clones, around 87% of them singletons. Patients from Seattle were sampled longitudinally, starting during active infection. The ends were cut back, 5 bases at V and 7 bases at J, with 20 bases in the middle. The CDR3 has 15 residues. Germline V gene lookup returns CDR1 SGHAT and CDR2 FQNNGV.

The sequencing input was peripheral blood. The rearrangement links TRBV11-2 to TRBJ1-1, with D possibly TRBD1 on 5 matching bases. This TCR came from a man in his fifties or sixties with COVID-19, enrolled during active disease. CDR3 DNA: TGTGCCAGCAGCCCACGGCGCGTGGGGACTATTGAAGCTTTCTTT. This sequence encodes CASSPRRVGTIEAFF.